A selection of T cell receptor beta chains follows, all from one sample in a study of technical replicates of blood from several donors. TCRdb's copy holds only in-frame clones and misses some; the assay was immunoSEQ multiplex PCR. The table has some 80,000 clones, nearly 98% seen once; the top ten hold around 0.28%. Sample: T cells isolated from PBMCs. All receptors come from a human donor in good health. CDR3s leave out the opening cysteine and the closing phenylalanine or tryptophan. The order of the fields is V gene, J gene, clone size, CDR3 protein. The size of a clone is reported for some rows only, either as once, few or many, or as a class for expanded clones.

TRBV19,TRBJ2-1,once,ASSWTARSYNEQF
TRBV4-3,TRBJ1-4,-,ASSQDWGLWEKLF
TRBV5-4,TRBJ2-7,-,ASSLYGRAYEQY
TRBV28,TRBJ1-5,-,ASSPPPGTGKFRPQH
TRBV6-6,TRBJ2-7,-,ASSYAGSPEQY
TRBV2,TRBJ1-1,-,ASSDRGTEAF
TRBV7-9,TRBJ2-5,-,ASSQTGHQETQY
TRBV27,TRBJ1-1,few,ASSFGGNTEAF
TRBV9,TRBJ2-3,-,ASSAGLTSTDTQY
TRBV14,TRBJ2-3,-,ASSQDWGTSGVTDTQY
TRBV5-1,TRBJ2-5,-,ASRPGQGVVETQY
TRBV2,TRBJ2-3,-,ASWPGLAGADTQY
TRBV6-6,TRBJ2-7,-,ASSSDSSYEQY
TRBV7-2,TRBJ2-3,-,ASSSLAGGTDTQY
TRBV6-6,TRBJ1-2,once,ASSPDGTATYT
TRBV18,TRBJ1-4,-,ASSTTGVREKLF
TRBV27,TRBJ1-2,-,ASSLKGFAYGYT
TRBV9,TRBJ1-2,-,ASSKQGRADYGYT
TRBV5-5,TRBJ2-7,-,ASSLIITRDISYEQY
TRBV9,TRBJ1-1,-,ASSTYSGRNTEAF
TRBV4-2,TRBJ1-1,once,ASSQAGGMNTEAF
TRBV6-5,TRBJ2-3,-,ASSYSTGVTDTQY
TRBV11-2,TRBJ1-1,-,ASSMGQLNTEAF
TRBV7-9,TRBJ1-4,-,ARNRVKLF
TRBV28,TRBJ1-1,once,ASKQSGKAEAF
TRBV6-6,TRBJ1-2,-,ASRNHWGYT
TRBV13,TRBJ1-1,-,ASSPPGAF
TRBV11-2,TRBJ2-7,-,ASSWDSYYEQY
TRBV14,TRBJ2-1,-,ASSLAQIISYNEQF
TRBV19,TRBJ2-4,-,ASSIVDRAKNIQY
TRBV7-3,TRBJ2-1,once,ASSLILRLAGVCWF
TRBV10-3,TRBJ2-5,-,AISGRGIETQY
TRBV7-6,TRBJ2-7,-,ASSSGVGADYEQY
TRBV7-2,TRBJ2-2,-,ASSLEGGFTGELF
TRBV10-3,TRBJ1-5,-,AISESPGTGLYSNQPQH
TRBV28,TRBJ1-5,-,ASSLTGQSGNQPQH
TRBV4-3,TRBJ2-3,-,ASSTQTDTQY
TRBV29-1,TRBJ2-1,-,SVEYRLSYNEQF
TRBV6-1,TRBJ2-7,-,ASRPGFGEQY
TRBV6-5,TRBJ1-1,-,ASSGQGGEAF
TRBV18,TRBJ1-2,-,ASSPEWDTNYGYT
TRBV6-4,TRBJ2-7,-,ASSRGLAGAYEQY
TRBV18,TRBJ2-7,once,ASSPSSGVDEQY
TRBV7-2,TRBJ1-1,-,ASSLDRVTEAF
TRBV25-1,TRBJ1-5,-,ASSGSGNQPQH
TRBV6-5,TRBJ2-2,-,ASSYLSGTGELF
TRBV7-2,TRBJ2-5,-,ASSLRDSPQETQY
TRBV5-6,TRBJ2-7,-,ASSLELAGAFFTYEQY
TRBV6-1,TRBJ1-5,-,ASTLDQNRDQPQH
TRBV6-5,TRBJ2-2,-,ASIKLAEMNGELF
TRBV7-9,TRBJ2-5,-,ASSQITWDTQETQY
TRBV6-5,TRBJ1-4,-,ASSSRTGGYEKLF
TRBV6-5,TRBJ2-3,-,ASSYYTSGSPDTQY
TRBV4-1,TRBJ1-5,once,ASSQDLHRDQPQH
TRBV5-4,TRBJ2-1,-,ASSGTGAEQF